This TCR beta chain was profiled in a study of cytotoxic CD8 clonotypes in ibrutinib-treated CLL. Study-wide context: The average sample held roughly 250,000 productive templates and fewer than 100,000 productive rearrangements. Broader study findings: Patients showed higher baseline clonality than age-matched healthy donors, and it tracked circulating CD8+ T-cell counts.

The CDR3 extends over 11 amino acids. Trimming removed 4 bases from V and 15 bases from J, with 13 bases in between. The germline gives CDR1 WSHSY, CDR2 SAAADI. Note on this clone: Its antigen remains unidentified.

Generated by immunoSEQ multiplex PCR, the TCRdb table keeps only in-frame clones and is missing some. Of over 250,000 clones listed, roughly 76% are singletons. The starting material was PBMCs, obtained at disease progression, from a patient treated with ibrutinib. The genes are TRBV10-2 and TRBJ2-1; D remains ambiguous. The TCR originated in a human donor with chronic lymphocytic leukemia. The CDR3 sequence: CASSGGGSGFF. CDR3 nucleotide sequence: TGCGCCAGCAGTGGCGGTGGCTCGGGGTTCTTC.